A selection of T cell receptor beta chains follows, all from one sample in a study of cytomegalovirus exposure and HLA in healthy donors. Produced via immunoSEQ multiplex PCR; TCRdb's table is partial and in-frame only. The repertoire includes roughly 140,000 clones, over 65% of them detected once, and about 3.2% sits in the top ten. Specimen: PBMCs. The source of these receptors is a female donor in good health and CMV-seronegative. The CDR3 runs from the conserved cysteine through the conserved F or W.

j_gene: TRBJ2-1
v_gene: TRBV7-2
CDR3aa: CASSRLGGAYNEQFF

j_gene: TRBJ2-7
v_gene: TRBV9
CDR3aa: CASSVGFRTGAYEQYF

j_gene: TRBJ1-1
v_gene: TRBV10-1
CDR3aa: CASYSGGVNTEAFF

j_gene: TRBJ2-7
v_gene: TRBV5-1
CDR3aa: CASSFIPGQGRVGEQYF

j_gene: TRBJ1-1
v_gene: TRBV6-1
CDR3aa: CASSQTRGTEAFF

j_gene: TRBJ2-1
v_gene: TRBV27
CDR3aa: CASTPGTSGGARGDKQFF

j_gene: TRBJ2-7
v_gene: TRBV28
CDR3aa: CASSLTRDGEQYF

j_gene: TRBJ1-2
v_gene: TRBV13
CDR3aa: CASSLNYGYTF

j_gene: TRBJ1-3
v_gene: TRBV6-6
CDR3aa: CASSPTGSGNTIYF

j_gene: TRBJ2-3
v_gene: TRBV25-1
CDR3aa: CASSVGGVADTQYF

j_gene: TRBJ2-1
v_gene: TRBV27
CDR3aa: CASSYQGSYNEQFF

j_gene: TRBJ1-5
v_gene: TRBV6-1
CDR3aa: CASSESGGINQPQHF

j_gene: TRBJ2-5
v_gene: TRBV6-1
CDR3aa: CASKGQGVRTQYF

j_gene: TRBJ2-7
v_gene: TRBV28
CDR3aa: CASGRFSYEQYF

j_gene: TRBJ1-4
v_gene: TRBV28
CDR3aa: CASEGVNEKLFF

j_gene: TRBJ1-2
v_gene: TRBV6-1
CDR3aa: CASKGVGADGYTF

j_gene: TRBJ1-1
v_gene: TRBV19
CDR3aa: CASSIGTGLAGDTEAFF

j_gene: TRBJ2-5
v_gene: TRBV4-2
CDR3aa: CASSQDRSRGRVWETQYF

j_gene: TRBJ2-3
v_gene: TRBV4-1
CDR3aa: CASSQFERTTHSTDTQYF

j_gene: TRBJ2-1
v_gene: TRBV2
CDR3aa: CASSDAGQGNSEQFF

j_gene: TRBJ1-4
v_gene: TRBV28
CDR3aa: CASSPRGTGRGTNEKLFF

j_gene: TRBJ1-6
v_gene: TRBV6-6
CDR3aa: CASTRVLSYNSPLHF

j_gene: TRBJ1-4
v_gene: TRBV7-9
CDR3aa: CASSSTGGEKLFF

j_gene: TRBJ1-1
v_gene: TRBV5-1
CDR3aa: CASSLHPGTGDKAFF

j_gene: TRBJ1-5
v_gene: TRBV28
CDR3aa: CASSKVQGWSNQPQHF

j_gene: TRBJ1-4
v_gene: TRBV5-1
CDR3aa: CASSLEGSKNEKLFF

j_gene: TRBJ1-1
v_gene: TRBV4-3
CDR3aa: CASSQDRVGNTEAFF

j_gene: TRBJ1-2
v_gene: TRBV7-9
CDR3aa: CSSSLFSGGLGGGYTF